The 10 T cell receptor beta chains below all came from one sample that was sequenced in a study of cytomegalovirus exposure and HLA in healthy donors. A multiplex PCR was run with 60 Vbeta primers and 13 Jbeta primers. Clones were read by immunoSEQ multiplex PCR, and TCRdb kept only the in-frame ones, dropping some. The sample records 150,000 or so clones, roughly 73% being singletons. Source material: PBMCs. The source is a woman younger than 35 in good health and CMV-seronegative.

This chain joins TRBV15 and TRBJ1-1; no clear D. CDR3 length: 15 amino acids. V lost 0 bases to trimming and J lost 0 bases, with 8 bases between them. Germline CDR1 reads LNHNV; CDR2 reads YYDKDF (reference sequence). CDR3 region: CATSRDAGMNTEAFF. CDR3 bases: TGTGCCACCAGCAGAGATGCAGGCATGAACACTGAAGCTTTCTTT.

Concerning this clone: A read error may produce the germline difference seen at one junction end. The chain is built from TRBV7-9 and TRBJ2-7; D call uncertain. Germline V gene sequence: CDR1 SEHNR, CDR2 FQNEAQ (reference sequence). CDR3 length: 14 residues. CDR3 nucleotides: TGTTCCAGCAGCTTCGGTCAGGCAGCCTACGAGCAGTACTTC. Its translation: CSSSFGQAAYEQYF.

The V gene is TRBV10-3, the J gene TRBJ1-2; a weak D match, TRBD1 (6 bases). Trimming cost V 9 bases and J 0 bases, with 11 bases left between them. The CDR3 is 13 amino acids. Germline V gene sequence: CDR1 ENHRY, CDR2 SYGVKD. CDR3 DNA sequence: TGTGCCATGCGACAGGCCTCTAACTATGGCTACACCTTC. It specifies CAMRQASNYGYTF.

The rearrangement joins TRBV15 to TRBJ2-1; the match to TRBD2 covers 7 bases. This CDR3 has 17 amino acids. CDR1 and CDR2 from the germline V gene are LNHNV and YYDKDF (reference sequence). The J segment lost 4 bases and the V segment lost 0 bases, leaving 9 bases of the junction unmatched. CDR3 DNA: TGTGCCACCAGCAGAGATGCAGGGAGGGACTGGTACAATGAGCAGTTCTTC. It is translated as CATSRDAGRDWYNEQFF.

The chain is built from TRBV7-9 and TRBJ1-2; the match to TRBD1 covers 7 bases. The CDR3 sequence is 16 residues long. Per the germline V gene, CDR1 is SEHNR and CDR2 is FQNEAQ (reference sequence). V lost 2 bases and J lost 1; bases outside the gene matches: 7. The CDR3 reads CASSLSGTAVNYGYTF. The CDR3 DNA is TGTGCCAGCAGCTTATCCGGGACAGCGGTTAACTATGGCTACACCTTC.

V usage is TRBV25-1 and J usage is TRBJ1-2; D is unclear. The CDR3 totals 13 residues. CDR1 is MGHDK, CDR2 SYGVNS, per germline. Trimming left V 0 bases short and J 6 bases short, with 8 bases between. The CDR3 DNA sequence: TGTGCCAGCAGTGAATATTACGAGGATGGCTACACCTTC. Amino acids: CASSEYYEDGYTF.

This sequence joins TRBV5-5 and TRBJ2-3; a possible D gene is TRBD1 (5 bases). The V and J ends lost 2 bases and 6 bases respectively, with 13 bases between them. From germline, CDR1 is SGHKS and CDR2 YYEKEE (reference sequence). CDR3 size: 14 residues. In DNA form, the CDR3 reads TGTGCCAGCAGCTTAGGCAGGGTAGGGGATACGCAGTATTTT. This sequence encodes CASSLGRVGDTQYF.

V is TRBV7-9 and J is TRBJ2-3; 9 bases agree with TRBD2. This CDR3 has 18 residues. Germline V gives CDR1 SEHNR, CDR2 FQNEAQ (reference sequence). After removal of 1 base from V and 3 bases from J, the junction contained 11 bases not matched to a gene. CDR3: CASSLERPAGGSTDTQYF. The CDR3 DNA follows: TGTGCCAGCAGCTTAGAGAGGCCAGCGGGAGGCTCAACAGATACGCAGTATTTT.

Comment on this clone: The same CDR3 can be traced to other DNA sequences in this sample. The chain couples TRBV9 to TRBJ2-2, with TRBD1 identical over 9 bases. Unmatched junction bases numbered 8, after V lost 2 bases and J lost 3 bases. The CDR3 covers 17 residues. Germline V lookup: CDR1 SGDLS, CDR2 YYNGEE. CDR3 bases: TGTGCCAGCAGCGTTGGAGGACAGGGGAGGTACACCGGGGAGCTGTTTTTT. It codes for CASSVGGQGRYTGELFF.

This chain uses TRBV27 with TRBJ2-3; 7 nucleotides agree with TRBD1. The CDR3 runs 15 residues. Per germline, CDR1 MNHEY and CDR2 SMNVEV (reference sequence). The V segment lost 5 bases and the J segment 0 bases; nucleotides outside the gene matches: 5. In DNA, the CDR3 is TGTGCCAGCAGTACAGAGACAGGGAGCACAGATACGCAGTATTTT. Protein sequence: CASSTETGSTDTQYF.